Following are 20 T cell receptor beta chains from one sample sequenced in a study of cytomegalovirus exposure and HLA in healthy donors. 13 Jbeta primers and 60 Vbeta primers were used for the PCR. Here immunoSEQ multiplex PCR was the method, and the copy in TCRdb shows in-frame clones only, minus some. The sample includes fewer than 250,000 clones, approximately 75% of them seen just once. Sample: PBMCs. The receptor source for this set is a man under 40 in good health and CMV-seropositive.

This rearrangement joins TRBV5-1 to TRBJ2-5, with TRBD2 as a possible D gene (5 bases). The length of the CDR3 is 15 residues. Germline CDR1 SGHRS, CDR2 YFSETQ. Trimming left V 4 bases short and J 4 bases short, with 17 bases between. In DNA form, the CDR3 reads TGCGCCAGCAGCCTGGGTGGTTCTACTAGAGAGACCCAGTACTTC. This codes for CASSLGGSTRETQYF.

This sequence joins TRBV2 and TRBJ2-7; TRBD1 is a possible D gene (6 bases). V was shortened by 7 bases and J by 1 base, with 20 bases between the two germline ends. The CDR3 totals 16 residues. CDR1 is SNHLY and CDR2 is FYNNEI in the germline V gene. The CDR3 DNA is TGTGCCAGCACTAATCACCCAGGGGCAGGGTCCTACGAGCAGTACTTC. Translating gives CASTNHPGAGSYEQYF.

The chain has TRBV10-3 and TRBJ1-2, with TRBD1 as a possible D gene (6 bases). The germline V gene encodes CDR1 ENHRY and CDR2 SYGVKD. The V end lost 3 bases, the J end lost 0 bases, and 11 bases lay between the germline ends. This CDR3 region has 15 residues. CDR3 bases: TGTGCCATCAGTGAAGGGGAGGGGGCTAACTATGGCTACACCTTC. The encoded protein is CAISEGEGANYGYTF.

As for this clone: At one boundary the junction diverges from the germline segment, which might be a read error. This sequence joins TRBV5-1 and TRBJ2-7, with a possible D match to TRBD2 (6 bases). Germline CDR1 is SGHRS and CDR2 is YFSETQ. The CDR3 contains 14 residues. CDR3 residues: CASGLLSGGYEQYF. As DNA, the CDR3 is TGCGCCAGCGGCTTGCTCTCCGGGGGCTACGAGCAGTACTTC.

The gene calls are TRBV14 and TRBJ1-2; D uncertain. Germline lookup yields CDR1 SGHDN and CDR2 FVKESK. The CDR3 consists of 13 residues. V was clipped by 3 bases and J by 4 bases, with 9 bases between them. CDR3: CASSQSGPYGYTF. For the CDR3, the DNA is TGTGCCAGCAGCCAGAGCGGGCCCTATGGCTACACCTTC. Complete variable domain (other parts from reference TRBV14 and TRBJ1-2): EAGVTQFPSHSVIEKGQTVTLRCDPISGHDNLYWYRRVMGKEIKFLLHFVKESKQDESGMPNNRFLAERTGGTYSTLKVQPAELEDSGVYFCASSQSGPYGYTFGSGTRLTVV.

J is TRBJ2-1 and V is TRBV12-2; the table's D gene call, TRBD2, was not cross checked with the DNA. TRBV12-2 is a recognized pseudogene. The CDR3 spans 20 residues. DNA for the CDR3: TGTGCAAGTCGCTTAGTTGCCCGTAATTGTGAGGGCCGGTGTGGGAATGAGCAGTTCTTC. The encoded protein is CASRLVARNCEGRCGNEQFF.

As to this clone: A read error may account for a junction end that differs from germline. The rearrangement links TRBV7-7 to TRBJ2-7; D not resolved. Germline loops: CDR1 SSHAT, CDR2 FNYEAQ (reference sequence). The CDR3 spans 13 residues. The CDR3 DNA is TGTGCTAGCAGCTTAAGCCCTGAGGACGAGCAGTACTTC. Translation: CASSLSPEDEQYF.

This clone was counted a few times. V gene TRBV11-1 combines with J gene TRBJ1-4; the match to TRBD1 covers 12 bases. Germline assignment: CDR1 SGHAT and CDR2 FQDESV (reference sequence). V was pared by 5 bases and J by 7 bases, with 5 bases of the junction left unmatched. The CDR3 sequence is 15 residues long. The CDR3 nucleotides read TGTGCCAGCAGCCGCAGGGACAGGGGGCTTGAAAAACTGTTTTTT. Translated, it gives CASSRRDRGLEKLFF.

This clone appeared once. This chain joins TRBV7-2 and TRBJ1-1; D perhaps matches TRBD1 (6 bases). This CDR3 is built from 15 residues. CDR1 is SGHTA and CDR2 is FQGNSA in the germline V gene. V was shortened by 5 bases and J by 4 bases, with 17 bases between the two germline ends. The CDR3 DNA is TGTGCCAGCAGCCTAAGGCAGGGGCGGATCACTGAAGCTTTCTTT. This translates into CASSLRQGRITEAFF.

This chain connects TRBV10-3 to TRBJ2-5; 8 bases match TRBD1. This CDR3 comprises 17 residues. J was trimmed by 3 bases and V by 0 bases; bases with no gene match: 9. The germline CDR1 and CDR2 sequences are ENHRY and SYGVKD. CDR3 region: CAISESRYRGKEETQYF. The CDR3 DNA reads TGTGCCATCAGTGAGTCTCGTTACAGGGGGAAAGAAGAGACCCAGTACTTC.

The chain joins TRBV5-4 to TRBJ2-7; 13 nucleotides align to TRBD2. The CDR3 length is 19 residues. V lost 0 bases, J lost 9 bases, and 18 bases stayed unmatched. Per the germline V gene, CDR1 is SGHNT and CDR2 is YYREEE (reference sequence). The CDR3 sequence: CASSLGMRQGGTSGIRQYF. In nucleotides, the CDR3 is TGTGCCAGCAGCTTGGGTATGCGTCAGGGAGGGACTAGCGGGATACGGCAGTACTTC.

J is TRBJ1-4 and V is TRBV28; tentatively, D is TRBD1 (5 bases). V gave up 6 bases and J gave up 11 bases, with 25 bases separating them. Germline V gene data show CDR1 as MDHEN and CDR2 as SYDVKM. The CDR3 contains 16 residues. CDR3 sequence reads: CASSSPGGRGYGKLFF. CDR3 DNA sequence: TGTGCCAGCAGCTCCCCCGGGGGTAGGGGCTATGGGAAACTGTTTTTT.

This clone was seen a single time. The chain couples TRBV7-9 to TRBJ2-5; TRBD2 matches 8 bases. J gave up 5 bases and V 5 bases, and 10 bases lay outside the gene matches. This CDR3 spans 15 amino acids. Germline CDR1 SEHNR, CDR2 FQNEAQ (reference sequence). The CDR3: CASSLDETSEETQYF. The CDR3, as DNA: TGTGCCAGCAGCCTAGACGAGACTAGCGAGGAGACCCAGTACTTC.

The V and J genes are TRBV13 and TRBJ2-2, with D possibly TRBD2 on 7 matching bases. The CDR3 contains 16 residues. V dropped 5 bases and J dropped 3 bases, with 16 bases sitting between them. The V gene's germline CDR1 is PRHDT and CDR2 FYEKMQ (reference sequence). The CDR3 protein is CASSPKGGADTGELFF. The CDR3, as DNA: TGTGCCAGCAGCCCCAAGGGGGGGGCCGACACCGGGGAGCTGTTTTTT.

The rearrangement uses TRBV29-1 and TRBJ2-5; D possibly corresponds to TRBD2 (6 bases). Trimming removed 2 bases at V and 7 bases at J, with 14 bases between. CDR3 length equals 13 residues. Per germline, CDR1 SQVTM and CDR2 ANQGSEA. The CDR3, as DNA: TGCAGCGTTGAATTGCGGGGCCCGGGGACCCAGTACTTC. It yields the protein CSVELRGPGTQYF. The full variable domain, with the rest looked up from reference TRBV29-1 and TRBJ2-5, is SAVISQKPSRDICQRGTSLTIQCQVDSQVTMMFWYRQQPGQSLTLIATANQGSEATYESGFVIDKFPISRPNLTFSTLTVSNMSPEDSSIYLCSVELRGPGTQYFGPGTRLLVL.

CDR3 DNA sequence: TGTGCCAGCATAGCAGGGACAACTAATGAAAAACTGTTTTTT. Translating gives CASIAGTTNEKLFF. The chain couples TRBV2 to TRBJ1-4, with D perhaps TRBD1 (5 bases). Germline lookup yields CDR1 SNHLY and CDR2 FYNNEI. This CDR3 has 14 residues. Trimming took 7 bases from V and 0 from J, leaving 9 bases between them.

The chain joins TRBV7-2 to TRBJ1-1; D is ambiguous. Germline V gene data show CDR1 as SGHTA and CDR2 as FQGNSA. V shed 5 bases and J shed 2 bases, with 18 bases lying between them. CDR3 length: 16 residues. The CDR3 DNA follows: TGTGCCAGCAGCACCTCCCGGGGAGGGAAAAACACTGAAGCTTTCTTT. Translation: CASSTSRGGKNTEAFF.

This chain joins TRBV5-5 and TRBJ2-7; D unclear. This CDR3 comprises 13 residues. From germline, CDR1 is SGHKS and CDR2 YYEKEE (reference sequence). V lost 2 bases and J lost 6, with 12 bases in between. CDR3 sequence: CASSFSEFSEQYF. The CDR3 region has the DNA TGTGCCAGCAGCTTTAGTGAGTTTTCCGAGCAGTACTTC.

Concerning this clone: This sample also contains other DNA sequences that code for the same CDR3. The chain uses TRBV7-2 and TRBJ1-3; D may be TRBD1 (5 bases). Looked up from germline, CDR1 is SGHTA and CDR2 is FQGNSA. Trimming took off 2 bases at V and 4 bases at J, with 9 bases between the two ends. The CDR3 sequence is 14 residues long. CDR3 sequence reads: CASSLQGGGNTIYF. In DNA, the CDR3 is TGTGCCAGCAGCTTACAGGGAGGCGGAAACACCATATATTTT.

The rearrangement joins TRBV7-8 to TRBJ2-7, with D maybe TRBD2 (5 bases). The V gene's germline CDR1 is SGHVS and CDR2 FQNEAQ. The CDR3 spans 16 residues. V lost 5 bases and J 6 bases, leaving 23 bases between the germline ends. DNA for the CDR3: TGTGCCAGCAGCAAGACTACCGGGATCTCCCAGCTCGAGCAGTACTTC. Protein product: CASSKTTGISQLEQYF.